These T cell receptor beta chains were read from a single sample in a study of radiotherapy plus CTLA-4 blockade in lung cancer. Generated by immunoSEQ multiplex PCR, the TCRdb table keeps only in-frame clones and is missing some. Found here are about 49,000 clones, approximately 84% of them singletons; the top ten hold 25% to 30%. The source material was peripheral blood, sampled from a patient treated with radiotherapy plus ipilimumab. Source of these receptors: a human donor with non-small cell lung cancer whose response to radiotherapy plus ipilimumab could not be evaluated. The CDR3 runs from the conserved cysteine through the conserved F or W. The D gene is left open where the match is weak. Clone sizes are given selectively: once, few, many, or a class where the clone is expanded.

>TRBV2|13|TRBJ1-5|NA|NA
TGTGCCAGCAGTTTACAGGGCAATCAGCCCCAGCATTTT
CASSLQGNQPQHF
>TRBV18|15|TRBJ1-5|NA|NA
TGTGCCAGCTCGCGAGACAGGAATAGCAATCAGCCCCAGCATTTT
CASSRDRNSNQPQHF
>TRBV4-2|13|TRBJ2-7|NA|NA
TGTGCCAGCAGCCAAGTTTTAGACTACGAGCAGTACTTC
CASSQVLDYEQYF
>TRBV28|14|TRBJ2-1|TRBD2|NA
TGTGCCAGCAGGATGACTAGCCACATGGATGAGCAGTTCTTC
CASRMTSHMDEQFF
>TRBV4-1|15|TRBJ1-2|TRBD1|NA
TGCGCCAGCAGCCAGTCGGACAGGGTTAACTATGGCTACACCTTC
CASSQSDRVNYGYTF
>TRBV2|13|TRBJ1-3|NA|NA
TGTGCCAGCAGAGGGGGCTCTGGAAACACCATATATTTT
CASRGGSGNTIYF
>TRBV5-1|15|TRBJ2-1|TRBD2|NA
TGCGCCAGCAGCTTGGGGGGCGGGAGGGGCAATGAGCAGTTCTTC
CASSLGGGRGNEQFF
>TRBV18|13|TRBJ2-3|NA|once
TGTGCCAGCTCACCACCCTCCACAGATACGCAGTATTTT
CASSPPSTDTQYF
>TRBV10-3|14|TRBJ1-2|NA|NA
TGTGCCATCAGTGAGTCGTCCGGGGGTGCTGGCTACACCTTC
CAISESSGGAGYTF
>TRBV11-3|15|TRBJ2-1|TRBD2|NA
TGTGCCAGCAGCTTAGATGGGACTAGCGGATATGAGCAGTTCTTC
CASSLDGTSGYEQFF
>TRBV4-2|16|TRBJ1-3|NA|NA
TGTGCCAGCAGCCAAGTCCCTGGGGGCATTGGAAACACCATATATTTT
CASSQVPGGIGNTIYF
>TRBV9|15|TRBJ2-2|NA|NA
TGTGCCAGCAGCGTAGGGACTACGAACACCGGGGAGCTGTTTTTT
CASSVGTTNTGELFF
>TRBV28|14|TRBJ2-7|TRBD1|NA
TGTGCCAGCAGTTTGCTGAGGGACAGGGACGAGCAGTACTTC
CASSLLRDRDEQYF
>TRBV2|14|TRBJ1-5|NA|once
TGTGCCAGCAGTGGAATGGCGTTCGGGCAGCCCCAGCATTTT
CASSGMAFGQPQHF
>TRBV28|13|TRBJ2-5|NA|few
TGTGCCAGCAGGCCGTCGTCTCGGGAGACCCAGTACTTC
CASRPSSRETQYF
>TRBV7-3|15|TRBJ2-5|TRBD2|NA
TGTGCCAGCAGCTTAGGACTAGCGGGAGTAGAGACCCAGTACTTC
CASSLGLAGVETQYF
>TRBV28|19|TRBJ1-5|NA|NA
TGTGCCAGCAGTTTATTCTTAACAGCAGAGACCGATAGCAATCAGCCCCAGCATTTT
CASSLFLTAETDSNQPQHF
>TRBV27|15|TRBJ1-5|NA|NA
TGTGCCAGCAGTCTCTCGACTGGGAGCAATCAGCCCCAGCATTTT
CASSLSTGSNQPQHF
>TRBV6-4|14|TRBJ1-6|NA|NA
TGTGCCAGCAGTCGACAGGCTGATAATTCACCCCTCCACTTT
CASSRQADNSPLHF
>TRBV29-1|15|TRBJ2-7|TRBD2|NA
TGCAGCGTTGAAGGCCGGGCGGCGGGAGCCAACGAGCAGTACTTC
CSVEGRAAGANEQYF
>TRBV10-3|19|TRBJ2-3|TRBD2|NA
TGTGCCATCAGTGAGTCTTTTGGGACTAGCGGGAGTTTCTCAGATACGCAGTATTTT
CAISESFGTSGSFSDTQYF
>TRBV7-3|19|TRBJ1-1|NA|NA
TGTGCCAGCAGCTTAAGGCCCATGGGACTAAACAAAATCGACACTGAAGCTTTCTTT
CASSLRPMGLNKIDTEAFF
>TRBV30|12|TRBJ1-5|NA|NA
TGTGCCTGGACCATAGGAGGAGAGCCCCAGCATTTT
CAWTIGGEPQHF
>TRBV28|13|TRBJ1-5|NA|NA
TGTGCCAGCTGTGAGGTAGGCAATCAGCCCCAGCATTTT
CASCEVGNQPQHF
>TRBV28|19|TRBJ1-4|NA|NA
TGTGCCAGCAGTCCCCTCGGGGGGCTTGGTCCGCTGGCTAATGAAAAACTGTTTTTT
CASSPLGGLGPLANEKLFF